This T cell receptor beta chain was sequenced for a study of CD4 T cells in relation to SARS-CoV-2 and coronaviruses. Overall study: PBMCs were cultured with antigen for 10 days before TCR beta sequencing. Study results and limitations: No crossreactivity against non-spike viral proteins was tested here.

Germline loops: CDR1 LNHDA, CDR2 SQIVND (reference sequence). After removal of 7 bases from V and 7 bases from J, the junction contained 12 bases not matched to a gene. The CDR3 is made up of 14 amino acids. Before the COVID-19 pandemic, during about 2011-2019, CD4+ T cells were taken from unexposed donors. CD4+ T cells were isolated from the cells after about ten days of culture. The table came from immunoSEQ multiplex PCR; TCRdb's copy has only in-frame clones and leaves some out. The sample holds more than 25,000 clones, approximately 80% seen once. With regard to this clone: What it binds is unknown.

The chain carries TRBV19 and TRBJ1-1; 7 nucleotides match TRBD1. The TCR comes from a human donor in good health. The sequenced material came from CD4+ T cells from PBMCs, cultured in vitro. CDR3 DNA: TGTGCCAGTACCCCAAAGACAGGGAAGAGTGAAGCTTTCTTT. This codes for CASTPKTGKSEAFF.